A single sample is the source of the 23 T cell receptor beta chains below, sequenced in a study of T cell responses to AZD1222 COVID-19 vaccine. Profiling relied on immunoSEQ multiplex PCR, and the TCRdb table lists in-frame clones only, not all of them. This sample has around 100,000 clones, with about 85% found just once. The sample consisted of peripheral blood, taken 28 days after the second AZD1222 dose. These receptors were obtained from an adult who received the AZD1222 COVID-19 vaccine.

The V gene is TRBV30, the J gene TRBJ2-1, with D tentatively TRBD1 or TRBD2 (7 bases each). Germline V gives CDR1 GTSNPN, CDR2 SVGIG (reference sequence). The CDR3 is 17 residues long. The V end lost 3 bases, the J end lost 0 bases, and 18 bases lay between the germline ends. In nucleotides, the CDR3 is TGTGCCTGGAGATTGACAGGGCGCGGGAGCTCCTACAATGAGCAGTTCTTC. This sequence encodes CAWRLTGRGSSYNEQFF. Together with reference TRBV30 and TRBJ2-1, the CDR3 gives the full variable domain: SQTIHQWPATLVQPVGSPLSLECTVEGTSNPNLYWYRQAAGRGLQLLFYSVGIGQISSEVPQNLSASRPQDRQFILSSKKLLLSDSGFYLCAWRLTGRGSSYNEQFFGPGTRLTVL.

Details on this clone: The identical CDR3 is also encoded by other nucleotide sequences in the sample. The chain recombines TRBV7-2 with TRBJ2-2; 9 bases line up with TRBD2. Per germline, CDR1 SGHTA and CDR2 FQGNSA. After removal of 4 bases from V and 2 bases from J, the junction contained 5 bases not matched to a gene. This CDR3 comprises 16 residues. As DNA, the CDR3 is TGTGCCAGCAGCTCCTCGGGACTAGCAAACACCGGGGAGCTGTTTTTT. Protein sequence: CASSSSGLANTGELFF.

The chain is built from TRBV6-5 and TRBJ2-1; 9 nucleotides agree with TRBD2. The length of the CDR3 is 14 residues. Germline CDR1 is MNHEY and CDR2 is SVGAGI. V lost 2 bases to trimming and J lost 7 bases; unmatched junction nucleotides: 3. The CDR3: CASSYGAGGNEQFF. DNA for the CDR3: TGTGCCAGCAGTTACGGGGCGGGAGGGAATGAGCAGTTCTTC.

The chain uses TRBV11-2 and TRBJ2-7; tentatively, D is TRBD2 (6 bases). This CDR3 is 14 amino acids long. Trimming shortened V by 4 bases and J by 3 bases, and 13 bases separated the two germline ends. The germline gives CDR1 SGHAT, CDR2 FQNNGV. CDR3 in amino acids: CASSSPAGNYEQYF. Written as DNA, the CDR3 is TGTGCCAGCAGCTCCCCGGCGGGGAACTACGAGCAGTACTTC.

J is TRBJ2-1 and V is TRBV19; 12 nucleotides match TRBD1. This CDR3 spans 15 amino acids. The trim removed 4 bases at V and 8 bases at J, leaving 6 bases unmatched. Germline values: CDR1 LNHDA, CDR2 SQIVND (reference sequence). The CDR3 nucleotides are TGTGCCAGTAGTAAGGGACAGGGGGCAAGTGATGAGCAGTTCTTC. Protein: CASSKGQGASDEQFF. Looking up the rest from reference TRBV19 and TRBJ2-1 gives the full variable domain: DGGITQSPKYLFRKEGQNVTLSCEQNLNHDAMYWYRQDPGQGLRLIYYSQIVNDFQKGDIAEGYSVSREKKESFPLTVTSAQKNPTAFYLCASSKGQGASDEQFFGPGTRLTVL.

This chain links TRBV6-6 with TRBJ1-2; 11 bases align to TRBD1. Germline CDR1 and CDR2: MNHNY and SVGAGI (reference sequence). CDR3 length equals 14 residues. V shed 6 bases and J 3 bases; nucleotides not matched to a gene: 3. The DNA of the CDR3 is TGTGCCAGCAGCAGGACAGGGGGCGACTATGGCTACACCTTC. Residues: CASSRTGGDYGYTF.

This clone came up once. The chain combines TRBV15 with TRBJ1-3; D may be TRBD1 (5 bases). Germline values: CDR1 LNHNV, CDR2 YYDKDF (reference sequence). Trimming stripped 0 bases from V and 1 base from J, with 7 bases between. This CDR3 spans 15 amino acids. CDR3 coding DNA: TGTGCCACCAGCAGAGATGGGGGTTCTGGAAACACCATATATTTT. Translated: CATSRDGGSGNTIYF.

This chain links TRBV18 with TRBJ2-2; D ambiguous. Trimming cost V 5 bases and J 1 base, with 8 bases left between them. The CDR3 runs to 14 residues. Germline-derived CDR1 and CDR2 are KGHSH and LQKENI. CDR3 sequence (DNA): TGTGCCAGCTCAGCGACAAGGAACACCGGGGAGCTGTTTTTT. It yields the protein CASSATRNTGELFF.

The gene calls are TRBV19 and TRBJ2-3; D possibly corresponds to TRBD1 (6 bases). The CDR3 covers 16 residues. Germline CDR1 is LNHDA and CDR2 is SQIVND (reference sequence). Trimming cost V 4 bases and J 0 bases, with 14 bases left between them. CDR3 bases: TGTGCCAGTAGTAGGCACGGGACAACTAGCACAGATACGCAGTATTTT. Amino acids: CASSRHGTTSTDTQYF.

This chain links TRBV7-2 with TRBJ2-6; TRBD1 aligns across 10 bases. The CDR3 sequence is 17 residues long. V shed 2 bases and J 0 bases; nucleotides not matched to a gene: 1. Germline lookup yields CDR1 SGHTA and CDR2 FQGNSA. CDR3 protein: CASSLWTGGSGANVLTF. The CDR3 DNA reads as TGTGCCAGCAGCTTATGGACAGGGGGCTCTGGGGCCAACGTCCTGACTTTC.

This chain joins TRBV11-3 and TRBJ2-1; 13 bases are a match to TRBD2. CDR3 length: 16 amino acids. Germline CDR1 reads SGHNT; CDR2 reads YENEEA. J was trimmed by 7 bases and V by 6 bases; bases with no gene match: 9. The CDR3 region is CASRDRLAGGKNEQFF. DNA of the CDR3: TGTGCCAGCAGAGATAGACTAGCGGGAGGAAAAAATGAGCAGTTCTTC.

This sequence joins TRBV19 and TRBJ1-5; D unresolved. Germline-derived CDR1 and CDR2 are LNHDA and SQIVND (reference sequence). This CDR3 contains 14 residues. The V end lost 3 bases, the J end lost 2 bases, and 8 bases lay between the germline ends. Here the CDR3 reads CASSIPGGNQPQHF. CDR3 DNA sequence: TGTGCCAGTAGTATCCCAGGAGGCAATCAGCCCCAGCATTTT.

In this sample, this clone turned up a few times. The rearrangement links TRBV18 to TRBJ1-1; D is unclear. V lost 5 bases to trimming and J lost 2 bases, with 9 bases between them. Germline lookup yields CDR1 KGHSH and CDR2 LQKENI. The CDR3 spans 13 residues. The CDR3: CASSSIDNTEAFF. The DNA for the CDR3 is TGTGCCAGCTCATCGATAGACAACACTGAAGCTTTCTTT.

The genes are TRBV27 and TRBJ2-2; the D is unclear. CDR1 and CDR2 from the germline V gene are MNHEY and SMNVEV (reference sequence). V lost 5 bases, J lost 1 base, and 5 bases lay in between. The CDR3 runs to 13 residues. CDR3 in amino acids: CASSPQNTGELFF. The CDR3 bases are TGTGCCAGCAGTCCTCAGAACACCGGGGAGCTGTTTTTT.

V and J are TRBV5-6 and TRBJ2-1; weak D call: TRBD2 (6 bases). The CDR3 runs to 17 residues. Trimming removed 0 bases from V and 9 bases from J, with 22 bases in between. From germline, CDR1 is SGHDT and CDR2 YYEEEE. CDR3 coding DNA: TGTGCCAGCAGCTTGGTGGCCGGGACTGGAATGCGGAGTGAGCAGTTCTTC. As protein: CASSLVAGTGMRSEQFF.

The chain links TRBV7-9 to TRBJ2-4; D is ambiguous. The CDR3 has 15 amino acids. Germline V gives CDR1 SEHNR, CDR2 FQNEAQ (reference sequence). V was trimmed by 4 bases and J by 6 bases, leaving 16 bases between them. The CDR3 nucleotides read TGTGCCAGCAGCTCACCTCAGGCATCTGTAAACATTCAGTACTTC. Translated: CASSSPQASVNIQYF.

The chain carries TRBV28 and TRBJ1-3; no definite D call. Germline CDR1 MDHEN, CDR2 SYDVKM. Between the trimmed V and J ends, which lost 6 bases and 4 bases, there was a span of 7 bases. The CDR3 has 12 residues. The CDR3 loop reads CASRGLGNTIYF. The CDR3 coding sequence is TGTGCCAGCAGAGGGCTCGGAAACACCATATATTTT.

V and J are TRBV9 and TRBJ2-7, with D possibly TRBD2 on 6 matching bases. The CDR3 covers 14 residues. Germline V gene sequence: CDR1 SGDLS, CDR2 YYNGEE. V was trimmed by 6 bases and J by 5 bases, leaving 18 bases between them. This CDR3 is CASTPARLENEQYF. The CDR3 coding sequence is TGTGCCAGCACCCCGGCGAGACTAGAAAACGAGCAGTACTTC.

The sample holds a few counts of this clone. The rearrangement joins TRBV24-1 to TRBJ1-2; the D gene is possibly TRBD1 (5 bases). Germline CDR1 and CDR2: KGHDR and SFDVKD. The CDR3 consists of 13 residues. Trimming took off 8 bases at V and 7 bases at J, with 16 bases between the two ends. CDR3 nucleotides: TGTGCCACCAAACAGGACGTTTCGGGTGGCTACACCTTC. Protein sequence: CATKQDVSGGYTF.

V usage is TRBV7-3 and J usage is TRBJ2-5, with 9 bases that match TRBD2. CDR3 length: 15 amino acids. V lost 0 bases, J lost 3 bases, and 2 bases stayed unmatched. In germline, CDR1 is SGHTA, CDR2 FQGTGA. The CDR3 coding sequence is TGTGCCAGCAGCTTAACGGGCGGGAGGGAAGAGACCCAGTACTTC. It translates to CASSLTGGREETQYF.

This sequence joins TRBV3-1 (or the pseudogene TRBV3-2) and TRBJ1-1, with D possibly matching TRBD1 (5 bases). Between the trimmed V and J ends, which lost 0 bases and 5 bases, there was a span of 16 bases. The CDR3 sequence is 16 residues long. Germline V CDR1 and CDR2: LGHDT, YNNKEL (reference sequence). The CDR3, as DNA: TGTGCCAGCAGCCAAGATTGGGGGGGAGGATGGACTGAAGCTTTCTTT. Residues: CASSQDWGGGWTEAFF.

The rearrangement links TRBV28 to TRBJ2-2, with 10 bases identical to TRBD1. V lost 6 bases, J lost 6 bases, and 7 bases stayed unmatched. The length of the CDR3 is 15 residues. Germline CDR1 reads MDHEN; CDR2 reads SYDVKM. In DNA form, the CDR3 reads TGTGCCAGCAGGACCGGGACAGGGGAGGCCGGGGAGCTGTTTTTT. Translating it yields CASRTGTGEAGELFF.

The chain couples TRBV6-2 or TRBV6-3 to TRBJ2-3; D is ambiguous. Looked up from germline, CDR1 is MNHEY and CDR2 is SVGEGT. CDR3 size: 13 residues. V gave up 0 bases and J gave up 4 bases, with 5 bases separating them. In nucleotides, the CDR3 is TGTGCCAGCAGTTACTCACGGGCAGATACGCAGTATTTT. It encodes CASSYSRADTQYF.